A selection of T cell receptor beta chains follows, all from one sample in a study of cytomegalovirus exposure and HLA in healthy donors. Produced via immunoSEQ multiplex PCR; TCRdb's table is partial and in-frame only. The data contain roughly 140,000 clones, around 79% of them seen just once; the ten biggest clones take up 6.5% to 7%. Source material: PBMCs. These receptors were collected from a woman aged 40 to 50 in good health and CMV-seropositive. CDR3s include the opening cysteine and the closing phenylalanine or tryptophan. The D gene is left open where the match is weak. The size field is filled for only some rows; it gives once, few, many or a size class.

cdr3_aa: CASSPGQGNHQPQHF
cdr3_nt: TGCGCCAGCAGCCCGGGACAGGGAAATCACCAGCCCCAGCATTTT
j_call: TRBJ1-5
clone_size: -
cdr3_length: 15
v_call: TRBV5-1
d_call: TRBD1

cdr3_aa: CASSPGGLTYQETQYF
cdr3_nt: TGTGCCAGCAGCCCCGGAGGTTTAACTTACCAAGAGACCCAGTACTTC
j_call: TRBJ2-5
clone_size: -
cdr3_length: 16
v_call: TRBV5-4
d_call: -

cdr3_aa: CASQKELSGYEAFF
cdr3_nt: TGTGCCAGCCAAAAAGAACTGAGCGGCTATGAAGCTTTCTTT
j_call: TRBJ1-1
clone_size: -
cdr3_length: 14
v_call: TRBV6-1
d_call: -

cdr3_aa: CASSERYGTPAVREQFF
cdr3_nt: TGTGCCAGCAGTGAACGATACGGGACTCCAGCCGTTCGTGAGCAGTTCTTC
j_call: TRBJ2-1
clone_size: -
cdr3_length: 17
v_call: TRBV2
d_call: -

cdr3_aa: CASSPPGGGETQYF
cdr3_nt: TGCGCCAGCAGCCCCCCAGGGGGTGGAGAGACCCAGTACTTC
j_call: TRBJ2-5
clone_size: -
cdr3_length: 14
v_call: TRBV5-1
d_call: TRBD1

cdr3_aa: CASSRDRTNTEAFF
cdr3_nt: TGTGCCAGCAGCCGGGACAGGACCAACACTGAAGCTTTCTTT
j_call: TRBJ1-1
clone_size: -
cdr3_length: 14
v_call: TRBV6-5
d_call: TRBD1

cdr3_aa: CASSPSEAYEQYF
cdr3_nt: TGTGCCAGCAGTCCCTCTGAGGCGTACGAGCAGTACTTC
j_call: TRBJ2-7
clone_size: once
cdr3_length: 13
v_call: TRBV6-5
d_call: -

cdr3_aa: CASSNGGRSSGELFF
cdr3_nt: TGCGCCAGCAGCAACGGGGGGCGGTCCTCCGGGGAGCTGTTTTTT
j_call: TRBJ2-2
clone_size: once
cdr3_length: 15
v_call: TRBV5-1
d_call: -

cdr3_aa: CASAVTGQLGNQPQHF
cdr3_nt: TGTGCCAGTGCAGTGACAGGGCAATTGGGCAATCAGCCCCAGCATTTT
j_call: TRBJ1-5
clone_size: once
cdr3_length: 16
v_call: TRBV19
d_call: TRBD1

cdr3_aa: CASSRDSTNTGELFF
cdr3_nt: TGTGCCAGCAGTAGGGACAGCACGAACACCGGGGAGCTGTTTTTT
j_call: TRBJ2-2
clone_size: -
cdr3_length: 15
v_call: TRBV2
d_call: TRBD1

cdr3_aa: CASSEFGGRVAFF
cdr3_nt: TGTGCCAGCAGTGAATTTGGGGGGAGGGTAGCTTTCTTT
j_call: TRBJ1-1
clone_size: -
cdr3_length: 13
v_call: TRBV25-1
d_call: -

cdr3_aa: CASSVAQGHTGELFF
cdr3_nt: TGTGCCAGCAGCGTAGCTCAGGGGCACACCGGGGAGCTGTTTTTT
j_call: TRBJ2-2
clone_size: -
cdr3_length: 15
v_call: TRBV9
d_call: -

cdr3_aa: CAGRQGNDEKLFF
cdr3_nt: TGTGCCGGAAGACAGGGAAATGATGAAAAACTGTTTTTT
j_call: TRBJ1-4
clone_size: -
cdr3_length: 13
v_call: TRBV7-9
d_call: TRBD1

cdr3_aa: CASRTRQGSQETQYF
cdr3_nt: TGTGCCAGCAGGACGCGACAGGGGTCCCAAGAGACCCAGTACTTC
j_call: TRBJ2-5
clone_size: -
cdr3_length: 15
v_call: TRBV6-5
d_call: TRBD1